This TCR beta chain was obtained from a study of post-analysis software for immune sequencing data. Study-wide results and limits: In patients, roughly five TRBV segments were more frequent than in controls, with TRBV5-6, TRBV5-1 and TRBV20-1 among them.

With respect to this clonotype: As yet, its antigen is unknown.

J lost 7 bases, V lost 4 bases, and 8 bases had no gene match. There are 15 residues in the CDR3. CDR1 is SGHRS and CDR2 is YFSETQ in the germline V gene. The authors incorporated unique molecular identifiers into the TCR beta cDNA libraries. Each batch of 1 to 10 million T cells produced 500,000 to 600,000 cDNA molecules. TCRdb passed the PCR reads through MiXCR, listing each CDR3 protein once. The repertoire holds 750,000 to 950,000 distinct CDR3 sequences, 53% seen once, with approximately 4.2% in the top ten. The V and J genes are TRBV5-1 and TRBJ2-1; TRBD2 aligns across 10 bases. What was sequenced was blood. The clonotype originates from a girl aged 10-17 years with multiple sclerosis. The DNA of the CDR3 is TGCGCCAGCAGCGGACTCACTAGCGGGAAGAATGAGCAGTTCTTC. It encodes CASSGLTSGKNEQFF.